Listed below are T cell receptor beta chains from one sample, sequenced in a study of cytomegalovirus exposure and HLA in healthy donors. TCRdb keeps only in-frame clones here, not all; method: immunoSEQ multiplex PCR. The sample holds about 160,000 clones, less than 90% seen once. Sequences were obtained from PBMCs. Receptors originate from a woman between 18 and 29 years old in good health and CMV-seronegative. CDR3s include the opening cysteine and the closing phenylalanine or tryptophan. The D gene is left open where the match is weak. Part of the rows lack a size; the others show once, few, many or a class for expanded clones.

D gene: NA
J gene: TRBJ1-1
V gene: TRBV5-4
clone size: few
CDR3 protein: CASSKDRNTEAFF
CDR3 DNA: TGTGCCAGCAGCAAGGACAGGAACACTGAAGCTTTCTTT

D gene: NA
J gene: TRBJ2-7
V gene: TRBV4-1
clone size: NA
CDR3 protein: CASSQVLGSSYEQYF
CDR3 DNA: TGCGCCAGCAGCCAAGTGTTGGGTAGCTCCTACGAGCAGTACTTC

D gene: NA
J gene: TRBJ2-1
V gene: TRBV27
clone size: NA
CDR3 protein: CASRTSQYNEQFF
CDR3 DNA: TGTGCCAGCAGGACTAGTCAGTACAATGAGCAGTTCTTC

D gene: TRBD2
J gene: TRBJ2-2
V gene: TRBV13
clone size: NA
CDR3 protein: CASSTIAGGQIINTGELFF
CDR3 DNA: TGTGCCAGCAGCACCATAGCGGGGGGCCAAATCATTAACACCGGGGAGCTGTTTTTT

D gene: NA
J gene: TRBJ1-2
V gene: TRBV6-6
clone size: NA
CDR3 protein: CATDSYGYTF
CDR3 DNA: TGTGCCACGGACAGCTATGGCTACACCTTC

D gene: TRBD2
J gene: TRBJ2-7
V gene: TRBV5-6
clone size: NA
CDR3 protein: CASSFRLAGDYEQYF
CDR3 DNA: TGTGCCAGCAGCTTTAGGCTAGCGGGGGACTACGAGCAGTACTTC

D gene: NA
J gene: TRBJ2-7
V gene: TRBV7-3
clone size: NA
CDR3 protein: CASSLGQGPDEQYF
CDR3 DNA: TGTGCCAGCAGCTTAGGGCAGGGGCCCGACGAGCAGTACTTC

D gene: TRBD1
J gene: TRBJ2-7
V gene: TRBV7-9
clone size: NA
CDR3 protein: CSSSSRDRGYEQYF
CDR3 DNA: TGTTCCAGCAGCTCCCGGGACAGGGGCTACGAGCAGTACTTC

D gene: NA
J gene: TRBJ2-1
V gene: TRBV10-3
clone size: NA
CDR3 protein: CAISQAIEQFF
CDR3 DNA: TGTGCCATCAGCCAGGCTATTGAGCAGTTCTTC

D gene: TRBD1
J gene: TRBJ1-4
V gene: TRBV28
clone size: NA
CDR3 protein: CASGHRGPNEKLFF
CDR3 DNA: TGTGCCAGCGGACACAGGGGACCCAATGAAAAACTGTTTTTT

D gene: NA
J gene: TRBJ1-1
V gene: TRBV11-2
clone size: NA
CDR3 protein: CASSLDLVGEGTEAFF
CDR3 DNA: TGTGCCAGCAGCTTAGATCTGGTCGGCGAGGGTACTGAAGCTTTCTTT

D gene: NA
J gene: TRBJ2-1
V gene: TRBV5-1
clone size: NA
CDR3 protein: CASRLAAHPYNEQFF
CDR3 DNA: TGCGCCAGCAGGTTAGCGGCTCACCCCTACAATGAGCAGTTCTTC

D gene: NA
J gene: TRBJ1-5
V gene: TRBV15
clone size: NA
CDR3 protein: CATSRESGFDNQPQHF
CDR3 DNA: TGTGCCACCAGCAGAGAGTCAGGGTTCGACAATCAGCCCCAGCATTTT

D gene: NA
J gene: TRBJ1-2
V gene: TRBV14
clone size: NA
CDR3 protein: CASSQRQANYGYTF
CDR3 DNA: TGTGCCAGCAGCCAGAGACAGGCGAACTATGGCTACACCTTC

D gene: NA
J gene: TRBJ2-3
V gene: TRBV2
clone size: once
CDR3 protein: CASSRGTGADTQYF
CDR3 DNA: TGTGCCAGCAGTCGAGGTACAGGTGCAGATACGCAGTATTTT

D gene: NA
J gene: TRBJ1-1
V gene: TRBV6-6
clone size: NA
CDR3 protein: CASSLQEVRFTEAFF
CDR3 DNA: TGTGCCAGCAGTCTCCAAGAGGTAAGATTCACTGAAGCTTTCTTT

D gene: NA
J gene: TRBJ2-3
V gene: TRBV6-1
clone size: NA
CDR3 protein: CASLPGDDRDTQYF
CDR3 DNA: TGTGCCAGCCTCCCAGGGGACGACCGGGATACGCAGTATTTT

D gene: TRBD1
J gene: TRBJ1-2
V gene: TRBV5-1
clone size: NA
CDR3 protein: CASSPNAPGTGNYGYTF
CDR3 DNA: TGCGCCAGCAGCCCGAATGCCCCCGGGACAGGGAACTATGGCTACACCTTC

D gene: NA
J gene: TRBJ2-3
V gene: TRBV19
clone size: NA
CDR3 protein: CASSRGATSTDTQYF
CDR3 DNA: TGTGCCAGTAGCAGGGGCGCGACTAGCACAGATACGCAGTATTTT

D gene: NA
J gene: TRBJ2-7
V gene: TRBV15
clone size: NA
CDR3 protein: CATRSGGSHEQYF
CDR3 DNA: TGTGCCACCAGGAGTGGGGGGTCTCACGAGCAGTACTTC

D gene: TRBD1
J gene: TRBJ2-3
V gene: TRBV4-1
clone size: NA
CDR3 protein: CASSQLQGLKTDTQYF
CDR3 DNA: TGCGCCAGCAGCCAATTACAGGGGCTTAAGACAGATACGCAGTATTTT

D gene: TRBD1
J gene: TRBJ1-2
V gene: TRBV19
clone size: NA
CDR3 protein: CASRRGTENYGYTF
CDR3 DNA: TGTGCCAGTAGGAGGGGGACAGAAAACTATGGCTACACCTTC

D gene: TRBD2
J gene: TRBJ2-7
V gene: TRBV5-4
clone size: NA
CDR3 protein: CASSPRGSFYEQYF
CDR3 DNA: TGTGCCAGCAGTCCGCGGGGGTCTTTCTACGAGCAGTACTTC

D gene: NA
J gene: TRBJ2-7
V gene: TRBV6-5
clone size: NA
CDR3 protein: CASRVGPNYEQYF
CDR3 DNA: TGTGCCAGCAGGGTGGGCCCTAACTACGAGCAGTACTTC

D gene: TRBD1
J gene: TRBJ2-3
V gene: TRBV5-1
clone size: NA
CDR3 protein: CASSSGQGTDTQYF
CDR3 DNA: TGCGCCAGCAGCTCAGGACAGGGCACAGATACGCAGTATTTT

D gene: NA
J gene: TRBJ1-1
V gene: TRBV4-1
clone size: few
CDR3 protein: CASSRLQNTEAFF
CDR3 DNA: TGCGCCAGCAGCCGGCTCCAGAACACTGAAGCTTTCTTT

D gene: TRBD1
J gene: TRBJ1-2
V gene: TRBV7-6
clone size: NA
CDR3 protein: CASSPRGQGTNYGYTF
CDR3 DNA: TGTGCCAGCAGCCCGCGGGGACAGGGCACTAACTATGGCTACACCTTC

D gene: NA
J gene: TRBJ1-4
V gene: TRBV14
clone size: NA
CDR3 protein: CASSQEGRREKLFF
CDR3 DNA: TGTGCCAGCAGCCAAGAAGGGAGGCGCGAAAAACTGTTTTTT

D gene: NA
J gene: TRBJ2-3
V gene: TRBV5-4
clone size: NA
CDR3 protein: CASSLLYTQYF
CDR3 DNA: TGTGCCAGCAGCTTGTTATATACGCAGTATTTT

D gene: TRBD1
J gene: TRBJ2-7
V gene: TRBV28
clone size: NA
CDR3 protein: CASSYYRGAYEQYF
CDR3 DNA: TGTGCCAGCAGTTACTACAGGGGGGCCTACGAGCAGTACTTC

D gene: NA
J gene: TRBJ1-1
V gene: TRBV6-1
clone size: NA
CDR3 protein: CASSERDRRHEAFF
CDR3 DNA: TGTGCCAGCAGTGAACGCGACAGAAGACACGAAGCTTTCTTT

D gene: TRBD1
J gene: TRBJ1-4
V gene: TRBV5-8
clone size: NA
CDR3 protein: CASRPGQRPLTNEKLFF
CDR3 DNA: TGTGCCAGCAGGCCGGGACAGCGGCCACTAACTAATGAAAAACTGTTTTTT

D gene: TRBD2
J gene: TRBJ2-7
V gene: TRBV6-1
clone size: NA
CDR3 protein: CATVAGGPVGEQYF
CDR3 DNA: TGTGCCACAGTAGCGGGAGGGCCAGTCGGCGAGCAGTACTTC

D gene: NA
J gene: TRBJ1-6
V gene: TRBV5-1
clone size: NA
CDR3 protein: CASSQGFRGINSPLHF
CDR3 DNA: TGCGCCAGCAGCCAGGGATTCCGGGGGATTAATTCACCCCTCCACTTT

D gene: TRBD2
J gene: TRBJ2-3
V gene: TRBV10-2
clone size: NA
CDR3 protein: CASRGLAGDRSDTQYF
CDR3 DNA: TGCGCCAGCAGGGGACTAGCGGGAGACCGCTCAGATACGCAGTATTTT

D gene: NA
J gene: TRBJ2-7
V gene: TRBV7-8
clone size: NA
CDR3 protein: CASSGSLGFSYEQYF
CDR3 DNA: TGTGCCAGCAGCGGATCACTAGGGTTCTCCTACGAGCAGTACTTC

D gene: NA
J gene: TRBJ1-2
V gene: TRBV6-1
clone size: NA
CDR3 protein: CAITRQSPYYGYTF
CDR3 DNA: TGTGCCATAACGAGGCAGTCCCCTTACTATGGCTACACCTTC

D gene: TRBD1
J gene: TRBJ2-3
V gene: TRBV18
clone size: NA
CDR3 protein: CACSLGTGASMDTQYF
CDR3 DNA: TGTGCCTGCTCCCTCGGGACAGGGGCGAGTATGGATACGCAGTATTTT

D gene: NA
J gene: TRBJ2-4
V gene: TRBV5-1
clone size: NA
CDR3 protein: CASSSGHLKAKNIQYF
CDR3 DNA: TGCGCCAGCAGCTCAGGACACCTTAAAGCCAAAAACATTCAGTACTTC

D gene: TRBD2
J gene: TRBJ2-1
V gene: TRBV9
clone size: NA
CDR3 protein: CASSVAMGGGRYNEQFF
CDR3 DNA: TGTGCCAGCAGCGTAGCTATGGGCGGGGGACGTTACAATGAGCAGTTCTTC

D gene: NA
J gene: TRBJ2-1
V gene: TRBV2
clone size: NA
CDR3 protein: CASSEGLTRGYEQFF
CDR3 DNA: TGTGCCAGCAGTGAGGGCCTTACCCGGGGTTATGAGCAGTTCTTC

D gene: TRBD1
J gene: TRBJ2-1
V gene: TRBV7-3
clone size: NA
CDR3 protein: CASSLDRVGHEQFF
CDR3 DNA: TGTGCCAGCAGCCTGGACAGGGTCGGGCATGAGCAGTTCTTC